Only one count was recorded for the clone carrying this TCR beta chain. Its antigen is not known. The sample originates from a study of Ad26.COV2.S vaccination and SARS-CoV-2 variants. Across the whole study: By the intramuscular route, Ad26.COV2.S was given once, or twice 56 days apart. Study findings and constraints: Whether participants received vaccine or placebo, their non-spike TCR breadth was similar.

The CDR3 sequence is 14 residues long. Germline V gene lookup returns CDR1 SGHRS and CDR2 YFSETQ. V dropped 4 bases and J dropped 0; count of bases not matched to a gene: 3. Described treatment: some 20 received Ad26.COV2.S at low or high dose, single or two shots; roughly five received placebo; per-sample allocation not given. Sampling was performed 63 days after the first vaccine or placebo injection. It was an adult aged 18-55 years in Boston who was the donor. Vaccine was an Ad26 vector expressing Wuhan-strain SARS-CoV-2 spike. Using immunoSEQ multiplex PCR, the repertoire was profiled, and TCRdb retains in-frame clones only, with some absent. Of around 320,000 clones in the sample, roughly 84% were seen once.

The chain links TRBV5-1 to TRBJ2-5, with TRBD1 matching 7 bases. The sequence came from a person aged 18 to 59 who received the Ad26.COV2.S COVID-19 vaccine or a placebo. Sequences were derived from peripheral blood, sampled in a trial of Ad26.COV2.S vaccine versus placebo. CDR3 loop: CASSTGTDQETQYF. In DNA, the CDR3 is TGCGCCAGCAGCACTGGGACAGACCAAGAGACCCAGTACTTC.